This is a list of T cell receptor beta chains from one sample in a study of T cell responses to AZD1222 COVID-19 vaccine. Here immunoSEQ multiplex PCR was the method, and the copy in TCRdb shows in-frame clones only, minus some. Across about 140,000 clones, the top ten clones capture over 2% of the sample. Sequenced material: peripheral blood. The receptors were sampled from an adult in good health. Each CDR3 is given with its conserved first and last residue. Each record gives: V gene, CDR3 length, J gene, D gene, CDR3 protein. A D gene is named only where the DNA matches it firmly.

V: TRBV6-5
length: 16
J: TRBJ1-1
D: TRBD1
CDR3: CASSYSGTGRQAEAFF

V: TRBV19
length: 20
J: TRBJ1-1
D: TRBD1
CDR3: CANTPQELGTGGLGRTEAFF

V: TRBV19
length: 13
J: TRBJ1-5
D: -
CDR3: CASGKTQNQPQHF

V: TRBV12-3/TRBV12-4
length: 13
J: TRBJ2-7
D: -
CDR3: CASSFGSFNEQYF

V: TRBV4-1
length: 15
J: TRBJ1-5
D: -
CDR3: CASSQVGPPGVPQHF

V: TRBV10-3
length: 14
J: TRBJ1-4
D: TRBD1
CDR3: CAIKPTGENEKLFF

V: TRBV18
length: 17
J: TRBJ2-3
D: TRBD2
CDR3: CASSPTSGTTSTDTQYF

V: TRBV7-9
length: 15
J: TRBJ1-4
D: -
CDR3: CASSPVYGYNEKLFF

V: TRBV11-3
length: 16
J: TRBJ1-1
D: -
CDR3: CASSLALGTVNTEAFF

V: TRBV12-3/TRBV12-4
length: 13
J: TRBJ1-2
D: -
CDR3: CASSPGDDLGYTF

V: TRBV11-2
length: 16
J: TRBJ2-1
D: -
CDR3: CASSSGRYSSYNEQFF

V: TRBV11-1
length: 16
J: TRBJ2-7
D: -
CDR3: CASSTQGYGAGREQYF

V: TRBV15
length: 13
J: TRBJ1-1
D: -
CDR3: CATSRDSGRVAFF

V: TRBV10-3
length: 14
J: TRBJ2-7
D: -
CDR3: CAISQVQGGHEQYF

V: TRBV6-1
length: 16
J: TRBJ2-7
D: -
CDR3: CASSEARRGGKYEQYF

V: TRBV7-8
length: 15
J: TRBJ2-1
D: -
CDR3: CASSLGLSTSDEQFF

V: TRBV4-1
length: 15
J: TRBJ1-6
D: TRBD1
CDR3: CASSPQTGGRSPLHF

V: TRBV28
length: 15
J: TRBJ2-3
D: -
CDR3: CASSSGRRPTDTQYF

V: TRBV10-1
length: 13
J: TRBJ2-7
D: -
CDR3: CASVGIRLYEQYF

V: TRBV29-1
length: 13
J: TRBJ1-1
D: -
CDR3: CSALDLHETEAFF

V: TRBV27
length: 17
J: TRBJ1-3
D: -
CDR3: CASSLSAGSSSGNTIYF

V: TRBV7-8
length: 19
J: TRBJ2-6
D: TRBD2
CDR3: CASSLERLPGGSGANVLTF

V: TRBV18
length: 22
J: TRBJ1-5
D: TRBD1
CDR3: CASSQVDSRGTGALDSNQPQHF

V: TRBV19
length: 10
J: TRBJ1-6
D: -
CDR3: CASGPSPLHF

V: TRBV10-3
length: 14
J: TRBJ1-1
D: -
CDR3: CAISAETANTEAFF

V: TRBV7-9
length: 15
J: TRBJ2-3
D: -
CDR3: CASSLDSIVTDTQYF

V: TRBV6-1
length: 16
J: TRBJ1-5
D: TRBD1
CDR3: CASSEAQGVRNQPQHF

V: TRBV5-4
length: 15
J: TRBJ1-4
D: -
CDR3: CASSHSLGGNEKLFF

V: TRBV6-6
length: 16
J: TRBJ1-3
D: -
CDR3: CASSYMTPDSGNTIYF

V: TRBV6-1
length: 15
J: TRBJ2-1
D: -
CDR3: CASSEGPGAYNEQFF

V: TRBV7-9
length: 12
J: TRBJ1-5
D: -
CDR3: CASSLGRQPQHF

V: TRBV19
length: 14
J: TRBJ1-3
D: -
CDR3: CASSSGATGNTIYF

V: TRBV2
length: 15
J: TRBJ1-6
D: -
CDR3: CASSESPNPNSPLHF

V: TRBV10-2
length: 16
J: TRBJ1-2
D: TRBD1
CDR3: CASSIIAGTGAYGYTF

V: TRBV7-2
length: 13
J: TRBJ1-1
D: -
CDR3: CASRRGINTEAFF

V: TRBV6-6
length: 13
J: TRBJ1-2
D: -
CDR3: CASSQGRDYGYTF

V: TRBV7-7
length: 16
J: TRBJ2-2
D: -
CDR3: CASSPHSGANTGELFF

V: TRBV19
length: 13
J: TRBJ2-7
D: TRBD1
CDR3: CASSMTGAYEQYF

V: TRBV2
length: 11
J: TRBJ1-4
D: -
CDR3: CASRTGEKLFF

V: TRBV6-5
length: 14
J: TRBJ2-1
D: TRBD1
CDR3: CASSIRDSYNEQFF

V: TRBV11-2
length: 18
J: TRBJ1-6
D: -
CDR3: CASSLDPPQPRRRSPLHF

V: TRBV7-9
length: 14
J: TRBJ1-4
D: -
CDR3: CASSSKGLGEKLFF

V: TRBV5-5
length: 14
J: TRBJ2-2
D: -
CDR3: CASSPAGAGGELFF

V: TRBV3-1/TRBV3-2
length: 14
J: TRBJ1-2
D: -
CDR3: CASSPGQLNYGYTF

V: TRBV7-6
length: 14
J: TRBJ2-7
D: -
CDR3: CASSSLGLVYEQYF

V: TRBV4-1
length: 15
J: TRBJ1-1
D: -
CDR3: CASSQGQASNTEAFF

V: TRBV7-8
length: 15
J: TRBJ1-4
D: -
CDR3: CASSFSGTPNEKLFF

V: TRBV7-6
length: 16
J: TRBJ2-6
D: -
CDR3: CASSLALRGGANVLTF

V: TRBV14
length: 12
J: TRBJ2-7
D: -
CDR3: CASSLSTYEQYF

V: TRBV6-5
length: 15
J: TRBJ2-2
D: TRBD1
CDR3: CASSYGDSASGELFF

V: TRBV18
length: 16
J: TRBJ2-2
D: TRBD2
CDR3: CASSPLGGTYTGELFF

V: TRBV19
length: 14
J: TRBJ1-5
D: -
CDR3: CASSIEGRPEPQHF

V: TRBV28
length: 16
J: TRBJ1-2
D: TRBD1
CDR3: CASSLIIRGRNYGYTF

V: TRBV19
length: 13
J: TRBJ2-2
D: -
CDR3: CASSTGPAGELFF

V: TRBV10-3
length: 14
J: TRBJ2-7
D: -
CDR3: CAISAGRESYEQYF

V: TRBV13
length: 13
J: TRBJ1-1
D: -
CDR3: CASSLAVGTEAFF